This is a list of T cell receptor beta chains from one sample in a study of preoperative IRX-2 immunotherapy in early breast cancer. Method: immunoSEQ multiplex PCR; TCRdb's copy keeps in-frame clones and lacks some. This sample has tens of thousands of clones, with about nine tenths found just once. The starting material was tumor tissue, obtained after IRX-2 immunotherapy. The receptors stem from a human donor with breast cancer. The CDR3 runs from the conserved cysteine through the conserved F or W. Fields, in order: clone size, V gene, J gene, D gene, CDR3 DNA, CDR3 protein. D genes are given only for firm matches. The size field is filled for only some rows; it gives once, few, many or a size class.

NA,TRBV19,TRBJ1-1,NA,TGTGCCAGCAGCGCAGGGTTGATCTCCACTGAAACTTTCTTT,CASSAGLISTETFF
few,TRBV6-8,TRBJ2-3,TRBD2,TGTGCCAGCAGCTTAGCGGGAGGAGATACGCAGTATTTT,CASSLAGGDTQYF
NA,TRBV18,TRBJ2-3,NA,TGTGCCAGCTCACCACCTAGTAGGCCAGATACGCAGTATTTT,CASSPPSRPDTQYF
few,TRBV6-8,TRBJ1-4,NA,TGTGCCAGCAGTTACCGGTGGGGGGCTTATGAAAAACTGTTTTTT,CASSYRWGAYEKLFF
NA,TRBV7-1,TRBJ2-7,NA,TGTGCCAGCAGCTTAAGTCCGAGCTACGAGCAGTACTTC,CASSLSPSYEQYF
NA,TRBV11-3,TRBJ2-5,TRBD1,TGTGCCAGCAGCTTATTTGACGGACAGGGCTTATTCGAGACCCAGTACTTC,CASSLFDGQGLFETQYF
NA,TRBV10-2,TRBJ2-2,NA,TGCGCCAGGGATTCCGGGGGGCTTGGTAACGGGGAGCTGTTTTTT,CARDSGGLGNGELFF
NA,TRBV18,TRBJ1-1,NA,TGTGCCAGCTCGCTCGGACTGCTGAACACTGAAGCTTTCTTT,CASSLGLLNTEAFF
NA,TRBV29-1,TRBJ2-1,TRBD2,TGCAGCGCCCAAAGGGGTAGCGGGAGACCCCCATACAATGAGCAGTTCTTC,CSAQRGSGRPPYNEQFF
NA,TRBV18,TRBJ1-4,NA,TGTGCCAGCTCACCAAGGGCAACTAATGAAAAACTGTTTTTT,CASSPRATNEKLFF
once,TRBV6-7,TRBJ2-2,TRBD1,TGTGCCAGCAGCCCCGAACAGGGGTTCGCCGGGGAGCTGTTTTTT,CASSPEQGFAGELFF
once,TRBV18,TRBJ2-7,TRBD1,TGTGCCAGCTCACCACTCGGGACAGGGGGTTTTTACGAGCAGTACTTC,CASSPLGTGGFYEQYF
NA,TRBV19,TRBJ1-1,TRBD1,TGTGCCAGTAGTCCCCAGGGGGCGAGGACTGAAGCTTTCTTT,CASSPQGARTEAFF
NA,TRBV6-7,TRBJ2-1,NA,TGTGCCAGCAGTTACTCGAATGTTTACAATGAGCAGTTCTTC,CASSYSNVYNEQFF
NA,TRBV11-3,TRBJ1-4,TRBD1,TGTGCCAGCAGCTTGGGACAGCCGAATGAAAAACTGTTTTTT,CASSLGQPNEKLFF
NA,TRBV19,TRBJ1-2,NA,TGTGCCAGTAGTCGGGACACAAACTATGGCTACACCTTC,CASSRDTNYGYTF
NA,TRBV19,TRBJ1-5,NA,TGTGCCAGTAGGGAGGACAGAAGTGGCAATCAGCCCCAGCATTTT,CASREDRSGNQPQHF
NA,TRBV5-1,TRBJ1-4,NA,TGCGCCAGCAGCTTGGAATCCAAGGTGGGCGAAAAACTGTTTTTT,CASSLESKVGEKLFF
few,TRBV6-8,TRBJ2-7,NA,TGTGCCATCAGTGCAGGGTCCTACGAGCAGTACTTC,CAISAGSYEQYF